This paragraph covers one TCR beta chain sequence. These data originate in a study of T cell changes during pregnancy in multiple sclerosis. The CDR3 loop spans 12 amino acids. V was cut by 6 bases and J by 6 bases, with 12 bases left in between. CDR1 and CDR2 from the germline V gene are KGHSH and LQKENI. Only in-frame clones appear in the TCRdb table, and some are missing; sequencing was by immunoSEQ multiplex PCR. The sample has some 45,000 clones, about nine tenths seen once. Sequencing used CD4+ T cells from peripheral blood mononuclear cells, obtained after pregnancy. This TCR came from a female donor in good health, enrolled as a control in a pregnancy study. The rearrangement joins TRBV18 to TRBJ2-7, with D possibly TRBD1 on 6 matching bases. CDR3 nucleotides: TGTGCCAGCTCGACGGGACAAGGCGAGCAGTACTTC. Encoded protein: CASSTGQGEQYF.